Presented here are 28 T cell receptor beta chains from one specimen sequenced in a study of Graves' ophthalmopathy and Graves' hyperthyroidism. Researchers took RNA transcripts and amplified TCR beta CDR3 regions from them. First-round RT-PCR with HTBI primers preceded a second-round multiplex PCR. A single record per CDR3 protein comes from TCRdb applying MiXCR to the multiplex PCR reads. The sample lists some 250,000 distinct CDR3 sequences, about 47% seen once, with over 40% in the top ten. Sequenced: peripheral blood. All receptors derive from an adult man with Graves' ophthalmopathy.

This clonotype turned up a few times. V is TRBV4-1 and J is TRBJ1-5; weak D call: TRBD1 (5 bases). Germline CDR1 and CDR2: MGHRA and YSYEKL. The ends were cut back, 4 bases at V and 7 bases at J, with 11 bases in the middle. This CDR3 has 13 residues. CDR3 DNA sequence: TGCGCCAGCAGCCCTCAGGGTCCACAGCCCCAGCATTTT. This translates into CASSPQGPQPQHF.

This clonotype was seen a few times. V gene TRBV28 combines with J gene TRBJ1-5; TRBD1 matches at 7 bases. Trimming cost V 6 bases and J 6 bases; bases outside gene matches: 2. The CDR3 is 12 amino acids. Per the germline V gene, CDR1 is MDHEN and CDR2 is SYDVKM. CDR3 nucleotide sequence: TGTGCCAGCAGGAGGGGGCGTCAGCCCCAGCATTTT. This translates into CASRRGRQPQHF.

This chain joins TRBV19 and TRBJ2-2; D gene unclear. This CDR3 contains 12 residues. The V and J ends lost 7 bases and 6 bases respectively, with 9 bases between them. CDR1 is LNHDA and CDR2 is SQIVND in the germline V gene (reference sequence). The CDR3 bases are TGTGCCAGTACCTGGACGGCCGGGGAGCTGTTTTTT. Amino acid sequence: CASTWTAGELFF.

This clonotype was seen ten or more times. The chain joins TRBV25-1 to TRBJ1-2, with D possibly TRBD1 on 5 matching bases. Trimming took 4 bases from V and 7 from J, leaving 16 bases between them. The CDR3 has 14 residues. Germline V gene data show CDR1 as MGHDK and CDR2 as SYGVNS. The CDR3 reads CASSATEGRTGYTF. CDR3 nucleotides: TGTGCCAGCAGTGCCACGGAGGGGAGGACTGGCTACACCTTC.

The V gene is TRBV4-1, the J gene TRBJ2-7; D is uncertain. Trimming removed 1 base from V and 0 bases from J, with 13 bases in between. The CDR3 runs 16 residues. Germline lookup yields CDR1 MGHRA and CDR2 YSYEKL. The CDR3 reads CASSQAGPLSSYEQYF. The CDR3 nucleotides read TGCGCCAGCAGCCAAGCTGGCCCTCTTAGCTCCTACGAGCAGTACTTC.

J is TRBJ1-5 and V is TRBV5-1; 7 positions match TRBD1. CDR3 length equals 16 residues. Germline CDR1 SGHRS, CDR2 YFSETQ. Losses at the gene ends were 1 base for V and 0 bases for J; bases not matched to a gene: 4. The CDR3 reads CASSLRYRGSNQPQHF. CDR3 nucleotide sequence: TGCGCCAGCAGCTTGAGGTACAGGGGTAGCAATCAGCCCCAGCATTTT.

DNA of the CDR3: TGCGCCAGCAGCTTGGGAGGGGCCGGAGACGGCTACACCTTC. It translates to CASSLGGAGDGYTF. This chain connects TRBV5-1 to TRBJ1-2; perhaps TRBD1 as D (5 bases). In germline, CDR1 is SGHRS, CDR2 YFSETQ. The germline V and J ends were trimmed by 0 bases and 8 bases, with 14 bases remaining between them. The CDR3 sequence is 14 residues long.

Comment on this clonotype: The junction shows a germline mismatch at one end, possibly a read error. This chain joins TRBV29-1 and TRBJ2-7; perhaps TRBD1 as D (6 bases). The CDR3 sequence is 14 residues long. Germline loops: CDR1 SQVTM, CDR2 ANQGSEA. The CDR3 coding sequence is TGCAGCGTTGACCCAGGGGATGGGACCTACGAGCAGTGCTTC. Its protein product is CSVDPGDGTYEQCF.

This chain connects TRBV20-1 to TRBJ2-7; maybe TRBD1 (5 bases). With 0 bases removed from V and 5 bases from J, the gap between germline ends came to 20 bases. The germline gives CDR1 DFQATT, CDR2 SNEGSKA (reference sequence). The CDR3 runs to 16 residues. The CDR3 region is CSAREGVSPGANEQYF. Written as DNA, the CDR3 is TGCAGTGCTAGAGAAGGGGTCTCCCCTGGGGCCAACGAGCAGTACTTC.

This clonotype was seen repeatedly, ten times or more. The rearrangement uses TRBV15 and TRBJ1-6, with D perhaps TRBD1 (6 bases). CDR3 length: 14 amino acids. Per germline, CDR1 LNHNV and CDR2 YYDKDF (reference sequence). Trimming took off 6 bases at V and 4 bases at J, with 10 bases between the two ends. As DNA, the CDR3 is TGTGCCACCAGGACCAGGGGTTATAATTCACCCCTCCACTTT. Amino acid sequence: CATRTRGYNSPLHF.

V and J are TRBV25-1 and TRBJ2-2; 9 positions match TRBD1. Germline V gene sequence: CDR1 MGHDK, CDR2 SYGVNS. With 8 bases clipped from V and 5 bases from J, the junction kept 12 bases outside the gene matches. This CDR3 is built from 16 residues. The CDR3 loop is CASGPGQGLGTGELFF. In DNA form, the CDR3 reads TGTGCCAGCGGACCGGGACAGGGCCTTGGGACCGGGGAGCTGTTTTTT. Complete variable domain (other parts from reference TRBV25-1 and TRBJ2-2): EADIYQTPRYLVIGTGKKITLECSQTMGHDKMYWYQQDPGMELHLIHYSYGVNSTEKGDLSSESTVSRIRTEHFPLTLESARPSHTSQYLCASGPGQGLGTGELFFGEGSRLTVL.

This clonotype was seen more than once but under ten times. This chain uses TRBV9 with TRBJ1-1, with D unclear. Trimming removed 5 bases from V and 2 bases from J, with 10 bases in between. The CDR3 runs to 13 residues. CDR1 and CDR2 (germline): SGDLS, YYNGEE. The chain's CDR3 is CASSERLNTEAFF. CDR3 nucleotide sequence: TGTGCCAGCAGTGAGCGCCTCAACACTGAAGCTTTCTTT.

This clonotype was detected a few times. The V and J genes are TRBV20-1 and TRBJ1-5; no definite D call. Trimming stripped 1 base from V and 5 bases from J, with 9 bases between. The V gene's germline CDR1 is DFQATT and CDR2 SNEGSKA (reference sequence). The CDR3 is made up of 13 amino acids. CDR3 in DNA: TGCAGTGCTAGAGGCAGGATGGATCAGCCCCAGCATTTT. It yields the protein CSARGRMDQPQHF.

The chain has TRBV2 and TRBJ2-6, with D possibly being TRBD1 (5 bases). CDR1 SNHLY and CDR2 FYNNEI come from the germline V gene. The CDR3 is 15 residues long. The ends were cut back, 4 bases at V and 2 bases at J, with 9 bases in the middle. The CDR3 DNA is TGTGCCAGCAGTGGTGCAGGGACTGGGGCCAACGTCCTGACTTTC. This gives the protein CASSGAGTGANVLTF.

The rearrangement uses TRBV7-9 and TRBJ2-7; TRBD2 matches at 11 bases. Germline CDR1 reads SEHNR; CDR2 reads FQNEAQ (reference sequence). V lost 5 bases, J lost 2 bases, and 8 bases stayed unmatched. The CDR3 loop spans 16 amino acids. CDR3 protein: CASSGTSGLSPYEQYF. The CDR3 DNA reads TGTGCCAGCAGCGGGACTAGCGGACTGTCACCCTACGAGCAGTACTTC.

This clonotype appeared a single time. A much larger clone lies a single base off, so this may be a read error. The chain recombines TRBV7-8 with TRBJ1-5, with D perhaps matching TRBD1 (6 bases). Germline CDR1 and CDR2: SGHVS and FQNEAQ. The V end lost 6 bases, the J end lost 3 bases, and 9 bases lay between the germline ends. This CDR3 has 13 residues. In DNA form, the CDR3 reads TGTGCCAGCAGGAGGGACATCAATCAGCCCCAGCATTTT. Translation gives CASRRDINQPQHF.

The rearrangement uses TRBV28 and TRBJ2-7; D possibly corresponds to TRBD2 (5 bases). Trimming removed 5 bases at V and 1 base at J, with 18 bases between. CDR1 is MDHEN and CDR2 is SYDVKM in the germline V gene. The CDR3 has 16 residues. The CDR3 is CASSGLLAGESYEQYF. The CDR3 nucleotides are TGTGCCAGCAGTGGCCTTCTAGCAGGAGAGTCCTACGAGCAGTACTTC.

In the case of this clonotype: Germline is not matched at one junction end, which may reflect a read error. This chain uses TRBV10-3 with TRBJ1-4, with 7 positions matching TRBD1. This CDR3 region has 15 residues. Germline V gene data show CDR1 as ENHRY and CDR2 as SYGVKD. This chain's CDR3 is CASSSSQTGSEKLFF. The CDR3 coding sequence is TGTGCCAGCAGTTCCTCCCAGACAGGGAGTGAAAAACTGTTTTTT.

For this clonotype: This may stem from a read error, because a much larger clone lies one nucleotide away. Lacking the conserved final phenylalanine or tryptophan, this CDR3 likely reflects a read error. The chain is built from TRBV7-2 and TRBJ1-2; no clear D. The CDR3 is 12 amino acids. V lost 2 bases to trimming and J lost 7 bases, with 8 bases between them. In germline, CDR1 is SGHTA, CDR2 FQGNSA. The CDR3 DNA sequence: TGTGCCAGCAGCTTATTTGGGTTTGGCTACACCCTC. Its translation is CASSLFGFGYTL.

This chain connects TRBV15 to TRBJ1-5; no reliable D call. Trimming stripped 0 bases from V and 0 bases from J, with 6 bases between. The germline CDR1 and CDR2 sequences are LNHNV and YYDKDF (reference sequence). The CDR3 has 15 residues. This chain's CDR3 is CATSRDRFSNQPQHF. CDR3 coding DNA: TGTGCCACCAGCAGAGATCGTTTTAGCAATCAGCCCCAGCATTTT.

In its sample, this clonotype was seen a few times. This sequence joins TRBV2 and TRBJ2-6; D gene ambiguous. This CDR3 contains 16 residues. Germline-derived CDR1 and CDR2 are SNHLY and FYNNEI. The V end lost 0 bases, the J end lost 0 bases, and 6 bases lay between the germline ends. CDR3 sequence (DNA): TGTGCCAGCAGTGAAGCGACGGGCTCTGGGGCCAACGTCCTGACTTTC. Its protein product is CASSEATGSGANVLTF. Combining the CDR3 with reference TRBV2 and TRBJ2-6 gives the whole variable domain EPEVTQTPSHQVTQMGQEVILRCVPISNHLYFYWYRQILGQKVEFLVSFYNNEISEKSEIFDDQFSVERPDGSNFTLKIRSTKLEDSAMYFCASSEATGSGANVLTFGAGSRLTVL.

This chain uses TRBV12-3 or TRBV12-4 with TRBJ2-6; 10 nucleotides line up with TRBD1. Germline trimming cut 6 bases from V and 0 bases from J; bases unmatched to any gene: 5. The CDR3 extends over 17 amino acids. DNA of the CDR3: TGTGCCAGCAGCCACCGGGACAGGGGCTCTGGGGCCAACGTCCTGACTTTC. Its protein product is CASSHRDRGSGANVLTF.

The CDR3 loop reads CAIQSGAPTYEQYF. DNA for the CDR3: TGTGCCATTCAGTCGGGGGCCCCCACCTACGAGCAGTACTTC. This chain connects TRBV10-3 to TRBJ2-7, with D possibly being TRBD1 or TRBD2 (6 bases each). Germline values: CDR1 ENHRY, CDR2 SYGVKD. The V end lost 9 bases, the J end lost 2 bases, and 17 bases lay between the germline ends. This CDR3 contains 14 residues.

This clonotype was counted a single time. CDR3 protein: CASSLLQLSYGYTF. The CDR3 DNA sequence: TGTGCCAGCAGCTTGCTACAGCTTTCCTATGGCTACACCTTC. V gene TRBV5-4 combines with J gene TRBJ1-2; D is unresolved. Trimming removed 1 base from V and 4 bases from J, with 11 bases in between. Germline V lookup: CDR1 SGHNT, CDR2 YYREEE (reference sequence). The CDR3 is 14 amino acids.

This chain connects TRBV2 to TRBJ2-7, with 7 bases aligning to TRBD1. V trimming: 6 bases; J trimming: 0 bases; junction bases outside the gene matches: 5. The CDR3 extends over 14 amino acids. Looked up from germline, CDR1 is SNHLY and CDR2 is FYNNEI. CDR3 DNA sequence: TGTGCCAGCAGCGGGGACAGAAGCTCCTACGAGCAGTACTTC. Translated: CASSGDRSSYEQYF. The complete variable domain, with remaining parts taken from reference TRBV2 and TRBJ2-7, reads EPEVTQTPSHQVTQMGQEVILRCVPISNHLYFYWYRQILGQKVEFLVSFYNNEISEKSEIFDDQFSVERPDGSNFTLKIRSTKLEDSAMYFCASSGDRSSYEQYFGPGTRLTVT.

The gene calls are TRBV29-1 and TRBJ1-1; D ambiguous. This CDR3 comprises 14 residues. V shed 4 bases and J shed 0 bases, with 12 bases lying between them. Germline V gene sequence: CDR1 SQVTM, CDR2 ANQGSEA. CDR3 nucleotide sequence: TGCAGCGTTGTTTGGCAGATCATGAACACTGAAGCTTTCTTT. This gives the protein CSVVWQIMNTEAFF.

This chain joins TRBV13 and TRBJ2-7; TRBD1 agrees at 8 bases. Germline lookup yields CDR1 PRHDT and CDR2 FYEKMQ (reference sequence). The ends lost 4 bases at V and 2 bases at J; junction bases unmatched: 7. The CDR3 runs 15 residues. This chain's CDR3 is CASSSGQGRPYEQYF. The CDR3 coding sequence is TGTGCCAGCAGCTCCGGACAGGGTAGACCCTACGAGCAGTACTTC.

About this clonotype: This may be a read error: a much more frequent sequence differs by one nucleotide. CDR3 bases: TGTGCCATCAGTACCTCTGGCAGGAATTTT. The encoded protein is CAISTSGRNF. The gene calls are TRBV10-3 and TRBJ1-1, with no clear D. Germline CDR1 and CDR2: ENHRY and SYGVKD. The CDR3 spans 10 residues.